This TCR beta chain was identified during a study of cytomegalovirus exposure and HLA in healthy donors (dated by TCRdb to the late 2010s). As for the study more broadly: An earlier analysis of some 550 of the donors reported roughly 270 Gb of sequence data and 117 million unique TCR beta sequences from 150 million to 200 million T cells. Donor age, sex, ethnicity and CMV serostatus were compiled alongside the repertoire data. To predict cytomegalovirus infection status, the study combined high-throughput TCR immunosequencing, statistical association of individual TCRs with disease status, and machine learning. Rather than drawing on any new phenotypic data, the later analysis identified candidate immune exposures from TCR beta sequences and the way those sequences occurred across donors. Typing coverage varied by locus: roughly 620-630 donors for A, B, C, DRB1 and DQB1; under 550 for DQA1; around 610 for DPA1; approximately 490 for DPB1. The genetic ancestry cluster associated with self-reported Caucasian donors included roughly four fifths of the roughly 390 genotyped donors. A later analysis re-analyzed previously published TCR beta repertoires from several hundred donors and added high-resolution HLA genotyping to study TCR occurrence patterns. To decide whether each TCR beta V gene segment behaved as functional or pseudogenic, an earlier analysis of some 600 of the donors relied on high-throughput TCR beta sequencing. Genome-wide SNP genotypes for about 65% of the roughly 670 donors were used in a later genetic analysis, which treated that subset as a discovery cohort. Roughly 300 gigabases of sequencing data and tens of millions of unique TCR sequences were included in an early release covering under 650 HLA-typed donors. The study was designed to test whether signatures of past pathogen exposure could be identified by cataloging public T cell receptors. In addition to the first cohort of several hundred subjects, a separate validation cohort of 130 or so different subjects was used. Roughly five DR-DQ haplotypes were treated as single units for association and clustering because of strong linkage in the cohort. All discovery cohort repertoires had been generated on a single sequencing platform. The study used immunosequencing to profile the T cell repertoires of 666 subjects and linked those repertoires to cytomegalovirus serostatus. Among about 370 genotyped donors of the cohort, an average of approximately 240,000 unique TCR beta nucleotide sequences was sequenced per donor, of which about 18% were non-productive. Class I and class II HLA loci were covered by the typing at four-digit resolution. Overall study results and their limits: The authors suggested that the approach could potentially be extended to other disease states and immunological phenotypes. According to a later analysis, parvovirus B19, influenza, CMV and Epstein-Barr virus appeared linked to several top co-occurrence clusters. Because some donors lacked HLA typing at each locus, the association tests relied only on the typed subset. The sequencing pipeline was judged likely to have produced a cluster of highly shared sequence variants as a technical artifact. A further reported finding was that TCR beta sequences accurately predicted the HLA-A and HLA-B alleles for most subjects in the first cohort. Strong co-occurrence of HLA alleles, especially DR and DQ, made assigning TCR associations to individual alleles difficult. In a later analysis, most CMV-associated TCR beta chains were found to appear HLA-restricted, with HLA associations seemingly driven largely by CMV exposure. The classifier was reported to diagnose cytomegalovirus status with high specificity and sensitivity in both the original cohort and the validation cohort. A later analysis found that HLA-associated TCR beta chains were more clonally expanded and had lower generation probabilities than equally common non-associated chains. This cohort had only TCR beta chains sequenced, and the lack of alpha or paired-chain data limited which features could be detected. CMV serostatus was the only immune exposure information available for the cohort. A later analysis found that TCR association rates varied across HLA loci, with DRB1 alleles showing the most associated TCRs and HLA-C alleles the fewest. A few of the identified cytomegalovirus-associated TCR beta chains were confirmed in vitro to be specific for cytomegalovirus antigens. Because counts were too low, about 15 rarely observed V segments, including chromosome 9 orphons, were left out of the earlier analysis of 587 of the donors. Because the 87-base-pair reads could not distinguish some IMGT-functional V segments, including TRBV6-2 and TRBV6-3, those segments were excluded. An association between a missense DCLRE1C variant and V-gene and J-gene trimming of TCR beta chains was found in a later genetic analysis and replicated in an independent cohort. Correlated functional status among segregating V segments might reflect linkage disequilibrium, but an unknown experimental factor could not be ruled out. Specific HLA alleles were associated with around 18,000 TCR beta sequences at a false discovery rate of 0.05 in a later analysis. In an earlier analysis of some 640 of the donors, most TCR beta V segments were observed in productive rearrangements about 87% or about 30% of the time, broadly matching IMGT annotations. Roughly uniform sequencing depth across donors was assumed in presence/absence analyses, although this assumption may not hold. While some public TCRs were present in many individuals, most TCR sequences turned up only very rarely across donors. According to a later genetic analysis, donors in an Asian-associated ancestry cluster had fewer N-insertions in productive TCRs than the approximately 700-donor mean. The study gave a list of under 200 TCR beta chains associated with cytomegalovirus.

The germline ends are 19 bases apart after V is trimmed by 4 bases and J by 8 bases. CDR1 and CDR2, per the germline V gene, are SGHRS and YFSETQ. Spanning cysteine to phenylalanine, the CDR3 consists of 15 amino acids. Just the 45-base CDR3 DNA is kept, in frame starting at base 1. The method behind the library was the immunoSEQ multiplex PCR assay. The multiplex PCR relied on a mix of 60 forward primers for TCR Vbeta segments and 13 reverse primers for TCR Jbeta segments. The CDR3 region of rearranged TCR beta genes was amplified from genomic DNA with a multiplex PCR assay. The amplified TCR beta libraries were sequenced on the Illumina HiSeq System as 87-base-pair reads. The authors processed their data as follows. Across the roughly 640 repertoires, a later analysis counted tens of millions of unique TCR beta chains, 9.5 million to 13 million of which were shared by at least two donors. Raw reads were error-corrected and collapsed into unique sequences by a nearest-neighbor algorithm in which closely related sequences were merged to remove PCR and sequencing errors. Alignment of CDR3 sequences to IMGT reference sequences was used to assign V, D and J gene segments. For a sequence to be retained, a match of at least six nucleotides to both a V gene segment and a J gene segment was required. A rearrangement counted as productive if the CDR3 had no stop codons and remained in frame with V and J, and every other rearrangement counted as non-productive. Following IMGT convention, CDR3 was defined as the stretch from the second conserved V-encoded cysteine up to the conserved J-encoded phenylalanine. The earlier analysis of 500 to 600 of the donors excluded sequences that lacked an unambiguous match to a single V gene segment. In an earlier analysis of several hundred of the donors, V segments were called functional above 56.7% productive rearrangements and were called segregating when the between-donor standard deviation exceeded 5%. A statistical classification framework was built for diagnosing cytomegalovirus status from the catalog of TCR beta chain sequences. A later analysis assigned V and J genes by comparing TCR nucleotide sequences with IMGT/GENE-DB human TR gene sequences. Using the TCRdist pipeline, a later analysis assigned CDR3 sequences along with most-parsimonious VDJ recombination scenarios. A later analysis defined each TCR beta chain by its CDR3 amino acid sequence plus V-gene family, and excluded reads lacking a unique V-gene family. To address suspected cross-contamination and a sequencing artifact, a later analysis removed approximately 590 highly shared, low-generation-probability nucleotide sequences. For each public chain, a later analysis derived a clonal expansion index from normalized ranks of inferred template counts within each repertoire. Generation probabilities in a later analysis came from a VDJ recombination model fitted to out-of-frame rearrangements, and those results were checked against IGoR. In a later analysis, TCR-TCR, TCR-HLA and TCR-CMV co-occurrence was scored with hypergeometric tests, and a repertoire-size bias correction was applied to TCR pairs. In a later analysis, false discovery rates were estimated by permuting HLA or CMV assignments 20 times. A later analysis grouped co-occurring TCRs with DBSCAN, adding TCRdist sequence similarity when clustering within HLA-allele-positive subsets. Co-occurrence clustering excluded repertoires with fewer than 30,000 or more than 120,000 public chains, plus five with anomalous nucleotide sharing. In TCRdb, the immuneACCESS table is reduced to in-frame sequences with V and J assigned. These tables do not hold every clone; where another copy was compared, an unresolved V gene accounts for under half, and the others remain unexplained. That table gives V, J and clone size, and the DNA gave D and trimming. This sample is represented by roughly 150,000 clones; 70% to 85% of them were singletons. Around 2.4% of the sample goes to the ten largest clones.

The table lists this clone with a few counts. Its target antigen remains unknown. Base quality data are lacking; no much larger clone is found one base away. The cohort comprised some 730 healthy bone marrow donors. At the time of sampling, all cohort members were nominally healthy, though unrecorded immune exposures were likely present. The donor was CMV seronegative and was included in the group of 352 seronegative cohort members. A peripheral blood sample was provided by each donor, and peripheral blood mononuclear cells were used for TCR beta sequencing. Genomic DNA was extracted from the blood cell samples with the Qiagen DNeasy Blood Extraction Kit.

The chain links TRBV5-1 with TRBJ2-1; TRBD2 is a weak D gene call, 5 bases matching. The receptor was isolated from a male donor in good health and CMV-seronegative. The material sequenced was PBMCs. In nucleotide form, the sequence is TGCGCCAGCAGCATTAGCGAGTTTGGGTCCTATGAGCAGTTCTTC. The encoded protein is CASSISEFGSYEQFF.